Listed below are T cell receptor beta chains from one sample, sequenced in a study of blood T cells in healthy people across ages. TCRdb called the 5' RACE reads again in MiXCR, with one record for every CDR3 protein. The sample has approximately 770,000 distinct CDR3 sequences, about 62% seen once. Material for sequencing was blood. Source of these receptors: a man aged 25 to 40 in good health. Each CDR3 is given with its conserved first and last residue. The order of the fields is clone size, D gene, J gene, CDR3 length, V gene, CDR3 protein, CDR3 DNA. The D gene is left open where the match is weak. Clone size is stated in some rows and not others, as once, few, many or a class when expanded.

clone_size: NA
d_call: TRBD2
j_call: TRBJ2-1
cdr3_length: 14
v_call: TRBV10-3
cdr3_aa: CAITDRGGGYEQFF
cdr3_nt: TGTGCCATCACAGATCGGGGGGGCGGCTATGAGCAGTTCTTC

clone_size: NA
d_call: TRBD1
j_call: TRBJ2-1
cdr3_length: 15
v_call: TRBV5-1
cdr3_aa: CASSLEQGAWNEQFF
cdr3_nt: TGCGCCAGCAGCTTGGAACAGGGGGCATGGAATGAGCAGTTCTTC

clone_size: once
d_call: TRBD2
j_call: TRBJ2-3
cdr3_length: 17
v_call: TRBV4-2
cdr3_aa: CASSHLGSGSRTDTQYF
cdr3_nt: TGTGCCAGCAGCCACCTTGGTAGCGGGAGTCGGACAGATACGCAGTATTTT

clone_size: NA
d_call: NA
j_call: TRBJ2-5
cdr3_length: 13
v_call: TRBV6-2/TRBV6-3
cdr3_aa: CASSDWQGGTQYF
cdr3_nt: TGTGCCAGCAGTGACTGGCAGGGTGGGACCCAGTACTTC

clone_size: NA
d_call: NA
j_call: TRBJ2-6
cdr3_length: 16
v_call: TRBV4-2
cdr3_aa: CASSQATGLGANVLTF
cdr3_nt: TGTGCCAGCAGTCAGGCTACAGGGTTGGGGGCCAACGTCCTGACTTTC

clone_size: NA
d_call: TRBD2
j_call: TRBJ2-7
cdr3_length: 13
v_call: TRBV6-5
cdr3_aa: CASSTGTIHEQYF
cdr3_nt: TGTGCCAGCAGTACCGGGACTATACACGAGCAGTACTTC

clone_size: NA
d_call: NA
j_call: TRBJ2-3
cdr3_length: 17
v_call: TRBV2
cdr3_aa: CASSEVSGGRSTDTQYF
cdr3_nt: TGTGCCAGCAGTGAGGTTTCCGGCGGGCGTAGCACAGATACGCAGTATTTT

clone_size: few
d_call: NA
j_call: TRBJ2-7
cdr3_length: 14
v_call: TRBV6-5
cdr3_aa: CASSYSTVSYEQYF
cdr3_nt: TGTGCCAGCAGTTACTCGACGGTCTCCTACGAGCAGTACTTC

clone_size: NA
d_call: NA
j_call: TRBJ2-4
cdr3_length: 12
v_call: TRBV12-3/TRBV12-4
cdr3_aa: CASRFTLSIQYF
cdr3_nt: TGTGCCAGCAGGTTTACACTAAGCATTCAGTACTTC

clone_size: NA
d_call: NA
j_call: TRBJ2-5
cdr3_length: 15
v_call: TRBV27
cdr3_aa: CASSLFGGFQETQYF
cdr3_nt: TGTGCCAGCAGTTTATTCGGAGGATTTCAAGAGACCCAGTACTTC

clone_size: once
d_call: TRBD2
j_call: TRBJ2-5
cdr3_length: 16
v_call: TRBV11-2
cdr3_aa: CASSLSSGGAWETQYF
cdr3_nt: TGTGCCAGCAGCTTAAGCAGCGGGGGGGCGTGGGAGACCCAGTACTTC

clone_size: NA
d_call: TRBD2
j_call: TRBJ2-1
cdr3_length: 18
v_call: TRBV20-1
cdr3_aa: CSARADLPSGNSWNEQFF
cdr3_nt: TGCAGTGCTAGAGCAGATTTACCTAGCGGTAACTCCTGGAATGAGCAGTTCTTC

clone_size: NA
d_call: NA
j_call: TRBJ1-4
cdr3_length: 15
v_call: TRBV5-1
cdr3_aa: CASSLRPGSGEKLFF
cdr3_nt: TGCGCCAGCAGCTTGCGGCCGGGTTCGGGGGAAAAACTGTTTTTT

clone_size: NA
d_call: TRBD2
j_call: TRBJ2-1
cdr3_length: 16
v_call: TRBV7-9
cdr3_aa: CASSLAGGNSYNEQFF
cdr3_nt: TGTGCCAGCAGCCTAGCGGGGGGCAACTCCTACAATGAGCAGTTCTTC

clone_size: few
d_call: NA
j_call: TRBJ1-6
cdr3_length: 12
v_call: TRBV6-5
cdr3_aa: CASSPVGTPLHF
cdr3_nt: TGTGCCAGCAGTCCCGTCGGGACACCCCTCCACTTT

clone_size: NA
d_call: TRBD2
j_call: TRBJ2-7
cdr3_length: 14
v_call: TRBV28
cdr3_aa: CASSLAGGIGEQYF
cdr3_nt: TGTGCCAGCAGTCTAGCGGGAGGAATTGGCGAGCAGTACTTC

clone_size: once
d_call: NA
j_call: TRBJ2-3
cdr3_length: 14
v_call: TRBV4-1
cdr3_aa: CASSHMTSTDTQYF
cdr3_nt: TGCGCCAGCAGCCACATGACGAGCACAGATACGCAGTATTTT

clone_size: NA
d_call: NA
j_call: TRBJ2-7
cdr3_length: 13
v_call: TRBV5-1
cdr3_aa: CASSPSADYEQYF
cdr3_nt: TGCGCCAGCAGCCCCTCGGCGGACTACGAGCAGTACTTC

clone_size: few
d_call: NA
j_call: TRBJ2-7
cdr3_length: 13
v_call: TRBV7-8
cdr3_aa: CASRPGLIYEQYF
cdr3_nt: TGTGCCAGCAGGCCGGGACTCATCTACGAGCAGTACTTC

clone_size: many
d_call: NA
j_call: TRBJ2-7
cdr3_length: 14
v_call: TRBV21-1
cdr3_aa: CASSLRDRSYEQYF
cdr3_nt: TGTGCCAGCAGCCTCCGGGACCGTTCCTACGAGCAGTACTTC

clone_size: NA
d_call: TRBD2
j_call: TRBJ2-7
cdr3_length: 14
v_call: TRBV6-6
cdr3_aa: CASTGLAGGNEQYF
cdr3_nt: TGTGCCAGCACAGGACTAGCGGGAGGTAATGAGCAGTACTTC

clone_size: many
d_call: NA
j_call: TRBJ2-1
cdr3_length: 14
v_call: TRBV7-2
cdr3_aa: CASSPRRDLNEQFF
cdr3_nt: TGTGCCAGCAGCCCCCGACGGGACCTCAATGAGCAGTTCTTC

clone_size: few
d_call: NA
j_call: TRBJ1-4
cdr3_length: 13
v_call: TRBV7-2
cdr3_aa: CAVGGGSNEKLFF
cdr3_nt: TGTGCCGTAGGTGGGGGAAGTAATGAAAAACTGTTTTTT

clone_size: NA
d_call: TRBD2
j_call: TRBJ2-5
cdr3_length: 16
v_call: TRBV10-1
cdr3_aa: CASSESGLAGAETQYF
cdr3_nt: TGCGCCAGCAGTGAGTCGGGACTAGCGGGGGCTGAGACCCAGTACTTC